The 16 T cell receptor beta chains below all came from one sample that was sequenced in a study of cytomegalovirus exposure and HLA in healthy donors. Data came from immunoSEQ multiplex PCR; TCRdb stores just in-frame clones and leaves some out. The sample holds about 330,000 clones, 86% seen once. The specimen sequenced was PBMCs. The receptors originated from a woman in her late teens or twenties in good health and CMV-seronegative.

This clone was detected a few times. This rearrangement joins TRBV7-9 to TRBJ1-2; 7 positions agree with TRBD1. J gave up 7 bases and V 5 bases, and 10 bases lay outside the gene matches. The CDR3 runs to 14 residues. Per the germline V gene, CDR1 is SEHNR and CDR2 is FQNEAQ (reference sequence). The CDR3: CASSPGQAMGGYTF. The CDR3 DNA follows: TGTGCCAGCAGCCCCGGACAGGCTATGGGTGGCTACACCTTC.

Only one count was recorded for this clone. This rearrangement joins TRBV5-4 to TRBJ2-7; TRBD1 aligns across 11 bases. Germline assignment: CDR1 SGHNT and CDR2 YYREEE (reference sequence). With 5 bases clipped from V and 6 bases from J, the junction kept 4 bases outside the gene matches. The CDR3 is 13 amino acids. DNA for the CDR3: TGTGCCAGCAGGCCCGGGACAGGGGGCGAGCAGTACTTC. Protein: CASRPGTGGEQYF.

The rearrangement links TRBV9 to TRBJ1-1, with D tentatively TRBD1 (5 bases). The CDR3 covers 13 residues. Trimming took off 0 bases at V and 11 bases at J, with 14 bases between the two ends. CDR1 and CDR2 (germline): SGDLS, YYNGEE. The CDR3 is CASSVEGRGTAFF. DNA of the CDR3: TGTGCCAGCAGCGTAGAAGGGAGGGGTACGGCTTTCTTT.

The chain recombines TRBV28 with TRBJ2-1; 7 bases line up with TRBD1. The CDR3 covers 15 residues. Germline loops: CDR1 MDHEN, CDR2 SYDVKM. J lost 9 bases, V lost 5 bases, and 13 bases had no gene match. The CDR3: CASSRTGNIRGEQFF. The CDR3, as DNA: TGTGCCAGCAGTCGGACAGGAAATATACGGGGTGAGCAGTTCTTC.

As regards this clone: Within the sample, other DNA sequences also encode this same CDR3. The gene calls are TRBV9 and TRBJ2-3; possible D gene TRBD2, 5 bases. From germline, CDR1 is SGDLS and CDR2 YYNGEE. Trimming left V 0 bases short and J 2 bases short, with 7 bases between. CDR3 length: 14 residues. CDR3: CASSVGLATDTQYF. In nucleotides, the CDR3 is TGTGCCAGCAGCGTAGGGCTAGCCACAGATACGCAGTATTTT.

This sequence joins TRBV7-9 and TRBJ2-2; TRBD2 aligns across 12 bases. Trimming took 5 bases from V and 4 from J; bases not matched to a gene: 8. The V gene's germline CDR1 is SEHNR and CDR2 FQNEAQ (reference sequence). CDR3 length: 17 residues. The CDR3 region has the DNA TGTGCCAGCAGCCCAAGACTAGCGGGAGCTGTCACCGGGGAGCTGTTTTTT. Its translation: CASSPRLAGAVTGELFF.

In its sample, this clone was seen a few times. This rearrangement joins TRBV6-6 to TRBJ2-3, with D hard to call. The CDR3 has 13 residues. V was trimmed by 5 bases and J by 4 bases, leaving 10 bases between them. Germline V gene lookup returns CDR1 MNHNY and CDR2 SVGAGI (reference sequence). This CDR3 reads CASSTDDADTQYF. In nucleotides, the CDR3 is TGTGCCAGCAGTACAGACGATGCAGATACGCAGTATTTT.

V and J are TRBV11-3 and TRBJ2-1, with 7 bases that match TRBD1. From germline, CDR1 is SGHNT and CDR2 YENEEA. V lost 0 bases, J lost 4 bases, and 9 bases stayed unmatched. This CDR3 contains 17 residues. The CDR3 DNA follows: TGTGCCAGCAGCTTAGACGACCGGGACAGCTCGTACAATGAGCAGTTCTTC. Encoded protein: CASSLDDRDSSYNEQFF.

The chain has TRBV5-1 and TRBJ2-5; 10 bases match TRBD2. Unmatched junction bases numbered 11, after V lost 4 bases and J lost 5 bases. Germline loops: CDR1 SGHRS, CDR2 YFSETQ. CDR3 length: 16 residues. The CDR3: CASSPRTSGFGETQYF. CDR3 DNA sequence: TGCGCCAGCAGCCCCCGGACTAGCGGTTTTGGGGAGACCCAGTACTTC. Looking up the rest from reference TRBV5-1 and TRBJ2-5 gives the full variable domain: KAGVTQTPRYLIKTRGQQVTLSCSPISGHRSVSWYQQTPGQGLQFLFEYFSETQRNKGNFPGRFSGRQFSNSRSEMNVSTLELGDSALYLCASSPRTSGFGETQYFGPGTRLLVL.

This rearrangement joins TRBV2 to TRBJ2-3; 10 nucleotides agree with TRBD2. J was trimmed by 2 bases and V by 6 bases; bases with no gene match: 2. Germline V gives CDR1 SNHLY, CDR2 FYNNEI. This CDR3 contains 14 residues. Here the CDR3 reads CASSGLADTDTQYF. The CDR3 region has the DNA TGTGCCAGCAGCGGACTAGCGGACACAGATACGCAGTATTTT.

This chain links TRBV7-9 with TRBJ2-3; TRBD1 is a possible D gene (5 bases). V lost 0 bases and J lost 0, with 13 bases in between. The germline gives CDR1 SEHNR, CDR2 FQNEAQ (reference sequence). The CDR3 length is 17 residues. CDR3 bases: TGTGCCAGCAGCTTAGCGTGGCAGGGTTTAAGCACAGATACGCAGTATTTT. As protein: CASSLAWQGLSTDTQYF.

In its sample, this clone was seen a few times. The V and J genes are TRBV6-6 and TRBJ1-4, with D unresolved. The CDR3 contains 13 residues. The germline V gene has CDR1 MNHNY and CDR2 SVGAGI (reference sequence). The V end lost 2 bases, the J end lost 7 bases, and 8 bases lay between the germline ends. Here the CDR3 DNA reads TGTGCCAGCAGTTACGGGCAGCTTGAAAAACTGTTTTTT. This codes for CASSYGQLEKLFF.

The chain employs TRBV29-1 and TRBJ2-3, with a weak D call TRBD2 (7 bases). V gave up 8 bases and J gave up 2 bases, with 11 bases separating them. The CDR3 runs 12 residues. Germline CDR1 is SQVTM and CDR2 is ANQGSEA. For the CDR3, the DNA is TGCAGCCATGGGGGGGCCACAGATACGCAGTATTTT. Residues: CSHGGATDTQYF.

J is TRBJ2-2 and V is TRBV2; 8 bases fit TRBD1. Per the germline V gene, CDR1 is SNHLY and CDR2 is FYNNEI. V was clipped by 6 bases and J by 1 base; unmatched bases: 4. The CDR3 has 15 amino acids. The CDR3 reads CASRGGQVNTGELFF. The CDR3 nucleotides read TGTGCCAGCAGAGGGGGACAGGTGAACACCGGGGAGCTGTTTTTT.

The rearrangement links TRBV2 to TRBJ2-7; D is possibly TRBD2 (6 bases). The CDR3 has 12 amino acids. Germline values: CDR1 SNHLY, CDR2 FYNNEI. Trimming removed 10 bases from V and 2 bases from J, with 12 bases in between. The CDR3 protein is CATSREPYEQYF. The CDR3 region has the DNA TGTGCCACCTCTCGGGAGCCCTACGAGCAGTACTTC.

The chain employs TRBV7-9 and TRBJ2-1, with 14 bases matching TRBD2. This CDR3 comprises 14 residues. J was trimmed by 9 bases and V by 7 bases; bases with no gene match: 5. Germline V gives CDR1 SEHNR, CDR2 FQNEAQ (reference sequence). CDR3 loop: CASTPGLAGVEQFF. The DNA for the CDR3 is TGTGCCAGCACCCCGGGACTAGCGGGAGTTGAGCAGTTCTTC.